Each of the 21 T cell receptor beta chains below was sequenced from the same sample in a study of cytomegalovirus exposure and HLA in healthy donors. Primers: 60 Vbeta forward and 13 Jbeta reverse. TCRdb's copy holds only in-frame clones and misses some; the assay was immunoSEQ multiplex PCR. The sample records a few hundred thousand clones, approximately 81% being singletons. The sequenced sample was PBMCs. All receptors derive from a woman aged 60 to 75 in good health and CMV-seropositive.

The chain carries TRBV9 and TRBJ2-3; 7 nucleotides agree with TRBD2. Trimming took 0 bases from V and 3 from J; bases not matched to a gene: 10. The CDR3 is 17 residues long. Per germline, CDR1 SGDLS and CDR2 YYNGEE. CDR3 sequence: CASSVAWRLAETDTQYF. The CDR3 coding sequence is TGTGCCAGCAGCGTAGCTTGGAGGCTAGCGGAGACAGATACGCAGTATTTT.

The chain links TRBV27 to TRBJ1-4; D remains ambiguous. This CDR3 region has 17 residues. Per the germline V gene, CDR1 is MNHEY and CDR2 is SMNVEV (reference sequence). The germline V and J ends were trimmed by 3 bases and 3 bases, with 17 bases remaining between them. The CDR3 DNA sequence: TGTGCCAGCAGTTTCAGGACTTCCTCGGCGGCTAATGAAAAACTGTTTTTT. Its protein is CASSFRTSSAANEKLFF. The full variable domain, with the rest looked up from reference TRBV27 and TRBJ1-4, is EAQVTQNPRYLITVTGKKLTVTCSQNMNHEYMSWYRQDPGLGLRQIYYSMNVEVTDKGDVPEGYKVSRKEKRNFPLILESPSPNQTSLYFCASSFRTSSAANEKLFFGSGTQLSVL.

The V call is TRBV2, the J call TRBJ1-2; 8 bases align to TRBD1. Germline V gene data show CDR1 as SNHLY and CDR2 as FYNNEI. The CDR3 loop spans 14 amino acids. The trim removed 8 bases at V and 8 bases at J, leaving 13 bases unmatched. CDR3 region: CASETGAKTGGYTF. In DNA, the CDR3 is TGTGCCAGCGAGACAGGGGCCAAAACGGGGGGCTACACCTTC.

This chain links TRBV7-9 with TRBJ2-3, with D perhaps TRBD1 (5 bases). CDR3 length: 15 residues. Germline V gene data show CDR1 as SEHNR and CDR2 as FQNEAQ (reference sequence). The V and J ends lost 4 bases and 2 bases respectively, with 13 bases between them. The CDR3 sequence is CASSSGGHPTDTQYF. CDR3 sequence (DNA): TGTGCCAGCAGCTCGGGTGGACACCCCACAGATACGCAGTATTTT.

The genes are TRBV28 and TRBJ1-2; TRBD1 aligns across 9 bases. The CDR3 length is 15 residues. With 3 bases clipped from V and 5 bases from J, the junction kept 7 bases outside the gene matches. Germline V gene sequence: CDR1 MDHEN, CDR2 SYDVKM. The DNA for the CDR3 is TGTGCCAGCAGTTTGGGGACAGGGCCCTTGTATGGCTACACCTTC. It specifies CASSLGTGPLYGYTF.

The genes are TRBV12-5 and TRBJ2-2; D might be TRBD1 (5 bases). Germline V lookup: CDR1 LGHNT, CDR2 FRNRAP. The ends were cut back, 6 bases at V and 6 bases at J, with 14 bases in the middle. The CDR3 has 14 residues. CDR3 DNA sequence: TGTGCTAGTGGAACGACAGTACCCCCCGGGGAGCTGTTTTTT. Translating gives CASGTTVPPGELFF.

The rearrangement links TRBV5-1 to TRBJ1-3; TRBD1 matches at 7 bases. J was trimmed by 4 bases and V by 4 bases; bases with no gene match: 5. The CDR3 runs to 14 residues. Germline loops: CDR1 SGHRS, CDR2 YFSETQ. The CDR3 DNA sequence: TGCGCCAGCAGCCAAGGGACAGCAGGAAACACCATATATTTT. Translated: CASSQGTAGNTIYF.

The chain employs TRBV2 and TRBJ1-2; D perhaps matches TRBD1 (5 bases). This CDR3 is 13 amino acids long. V shed 4 bases and J shed 7 bases, with 13 bases lying between them. In germline, CDR1 is SNHLY, CDR2 FYNNEI. The CDR3 here is CASSVGQGTGYTF. The CDR3, as DNA: TGTGCCAGCAGTGTTGGCCAGGGTACTGGCTACACCTTC.

J is TRBJ1-1 and V is TRBV30; D is undetermined. The CDR3 covers 11 residues. Germline CDR1 is GTSNPN and CDR2 is SVGIG (reference sequence). V was shortened by 4 bases and J by 5 bases, with 8 bases between the two germline ends. CDR3 in amino acids: CAWNFGTEAFF. The CDR3 coding sequence is TGTGCCTGGAATTTCGGGACTGAAGCTTTCTTT.

This clone was observed a handful of times. This chain connects TRBV30 to TRBJ2-3, with 7 bases matching TRBD2. Germline CDR1 and CDR2: GTSNPN and SVGIG (reference sequence). V dropped 7 bases and J dropped 8; count of bases not matched to a gene: 12. The length of the CDR3 is 13 residues. The CDR3, as DNA: TGTGCCTCCGGGGGGACCGGTGGAGGTACGCAGTATTTT. Its translation is CASGGTGGGTQYF.

The chain employs TRBV19 and TRBJ1-5; D call uncertain. CDR3 length: 15 residues. Germline V gene data show CDR1 as LNHDA and CDR2 as SQIVND (reference sequence). V lost 6 bases and J 0 bases, leaving 12 bases between the germline ends. The CDR3 DNA reads TGTGCCAGTAGGATGAGGGAGGGTAGCAATCAGCCCCAGCATTTT. This translates into CASRMREGSNQPQHF.

This sequence joins TRBV5-1 and TRBJ1-2; 9 bases line up with TRBD1. The ends lost 7 bases at V and 7 bases at J; junction bases unmatched: 8. Germline V CDR1 and CDR2: SGHRS, YFSETQ. CDR3 length: 13 residues. The CDR3 sequence is CASERDRGAGYTF. CDR3 in DNA: TGCGCCAGCGAGCGCGACAGGGGGGCTGGCTACACCTTC.

This clone showed up just once. This sequence joins TRBV25-1 and TRBJ2-3, with 11 bases that match TRBD2. Per the germline V gene, CDR1 is MGHDK and CDR2 is SYGVNS. Trimming removed 5 bases from V and 3 bases from J; junction bases left unmatched: 4. CDR3 length: 15 amino acids. The CDR3 reads CASSRLAGRTDTQYF. The CDR3 region has the DNA TGTGCCAGCAGTCGACTAGCGGGACGGACAGATACGCAGTATTTT.

This chain joins TRBV18 and TRBJ2-1; TRBD1 might be the D (5 bases). The V end lost 0 bases, the J end lost 6 bases, and 18 bases lay between the germline ends. The V gene's germline CDR1 is KGHSH and CDR2 LQKENI. This CDR3 comprises 17 residues. CDR3 bases: TGTGCCAGCTCACCACCCAGGGTAGGCCAGAATCCCAATGAGCAGTTCTTC. This sequence encodes CASSPPRVGQNPNEQFF.

This chain joins TRBV4-1 and TRBJ1-1; a possible D gene is TRBD1 (5 bases). This CDR3 spans 14 amino acids. The V and J ends lost 3 bases and 0 bases respectively, with 8 bases between them. Germline V gene data show CDR1 as MGHRA and CDR2 as YSYEKL. The CDR3 sequence: CASSHPTVNTEAFF. CDR3 bases: TGCGCCAGCAGCCATCCGACAGTGAACACTGAAGCTTTCTTT.

This sequence joins TRBV2 and TRBJ2-5; D remains ambiguous. Germline lookup yields CDR1 SNHLY and CDR2 FYNNEI. This CDR3 is 14 amino acids long. Trimming stripped 3 bases from V and 3 bases from J, with 11 bases between. The CDR3 loop reads CASSDGSGEETQYF. CDR3 DNA sequence: TGTGCCAGCAGTGATGGATCGGGTGAAGAGACCCAGTACTTC.

The V gene is TRBV28, the J gene TRBJ1-5, with 7 nucleotides matching TRBD1. Germline V gene sequence: CDR1 MDHEN, CDR2 SYDVKM. J gave up 4 bases and V 5 bases, and 2 bases lay outside the gene matches. The length of the CDR3 is 13 residues. The CDR3 region has the DNA TGTGCCAGCAGTATACAGGGGAATCAGCCCCAGCATTTT. Protein sequence: CASSIQGNQPQHF.

The rearrangement links TRBV18 to TRBJ2-7, with TRBD2 matching over 10 bases. The V segment lost 2 bases and the J segment 0 bases; nucleotides outside the gene matches: 1. The length of the CDR3 is 15 residues. Germline CDR1 is KGHSH and CDR2 is LQKENI. CDR3 sequence reads: CASSPSGRDSYEQYF. For the CDR3, the DNA is TGTGCCAGCTCACCAAGCGGGAGGGACTCCTACGAGCAGTACTTC.

The gene calls are TRBV11-2 and TRBJ1-2; TRBD1 matches at 8 bases. V was clipped by 4 bases and J by 0 bases; unmatched bases: 13. Germline lookup yields CDR1 SGHAT and CDR2 FQNNGV. This CDR3 is 18 amino acids long. CDR3 nucleotides: TGTGCCAGCAGCTCTCAATCGACAGGGGCGTTAGCTAACTATGGCTACACCTTC. Its translation is CASSSQSTGALANYGYTF.

This clone was detected only a few times. V and J are TRBV27 and TRBJ2-1; D is unresolved. Germline V gene lookup returns CDR1 MNHEY and CDR2 SMNVEV (reference sequence). Trimming removed 6 bases from V and 3 bases from J, with 15 bases in between. The CDR3 has 15 residues. CDR3 region: CASSLFGGNYNEQFF. CDR3 DNA: TGTGCCAGCAGCCTTTTTGGCGGTAACTACAATGAGCAGTTCTTC.

This clone was observed a few times. The V and J genes are TRBV18 and TRBJ1-2; maybe TRBD1 (5 bases). Trimming stripped 0 bases from V and 5 bases from J, with 7 bases between. The CDR3 is 13 residues long. The germline gives CDR1 KGHSH, CDR2 LQKENI. The CDR3 DNA reads as TGTGCCAGCTCACCACCCCAGGGTTATGGCTACACCTTC. Its translation is CASSPPQGYGYTF.